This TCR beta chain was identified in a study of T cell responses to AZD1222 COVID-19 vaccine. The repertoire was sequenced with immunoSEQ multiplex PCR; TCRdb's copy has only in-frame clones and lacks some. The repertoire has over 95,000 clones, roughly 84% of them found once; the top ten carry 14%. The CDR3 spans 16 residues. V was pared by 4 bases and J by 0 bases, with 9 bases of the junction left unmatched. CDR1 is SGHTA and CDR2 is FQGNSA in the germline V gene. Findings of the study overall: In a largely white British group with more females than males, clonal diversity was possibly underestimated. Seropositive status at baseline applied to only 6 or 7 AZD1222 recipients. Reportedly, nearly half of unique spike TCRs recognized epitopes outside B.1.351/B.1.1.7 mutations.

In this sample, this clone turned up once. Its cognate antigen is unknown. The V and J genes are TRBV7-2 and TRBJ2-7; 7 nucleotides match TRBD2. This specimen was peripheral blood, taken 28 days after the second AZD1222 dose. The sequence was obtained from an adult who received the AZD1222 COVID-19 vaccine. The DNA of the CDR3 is TGTGCCAGCAGCTCGCACCCTAGCGGTAGCTCCTACGAGCAGTACTTC. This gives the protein CASSSHPSGSSYEQYF.